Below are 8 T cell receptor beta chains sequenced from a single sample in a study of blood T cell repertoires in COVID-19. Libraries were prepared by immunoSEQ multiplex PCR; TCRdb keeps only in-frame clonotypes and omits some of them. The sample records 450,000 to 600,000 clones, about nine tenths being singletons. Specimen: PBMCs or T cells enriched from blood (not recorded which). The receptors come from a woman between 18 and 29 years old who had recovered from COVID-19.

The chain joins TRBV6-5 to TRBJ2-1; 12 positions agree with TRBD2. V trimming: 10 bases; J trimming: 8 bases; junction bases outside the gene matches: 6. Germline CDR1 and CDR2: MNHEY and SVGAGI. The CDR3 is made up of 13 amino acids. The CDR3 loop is CATRTSGEDEQFF. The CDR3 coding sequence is TGTGCCACCCGGACTAGCGGGGAAGATGAGCAGTTCTTC.

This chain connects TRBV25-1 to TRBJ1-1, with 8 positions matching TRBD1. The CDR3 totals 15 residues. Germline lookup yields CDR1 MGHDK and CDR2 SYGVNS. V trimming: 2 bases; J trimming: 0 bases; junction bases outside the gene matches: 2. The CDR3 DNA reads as TGTGCCAGCAGTGAAAGGACAGGGATGAACACTGAAGCTTTCTTT. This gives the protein CASSERTGMNTEAFF.

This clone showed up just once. CDR3 loop: CASSEWASGADTQYF. CDR3 in DNA: TGTGCCAGCAGTGAGTGGGCGTCAGGGGCAGATACGCAGTATTTT. The chain is built from TRBV25-1 and TRBJ2-3; the D gene is possibly TRBD1 (6 bases). The V end lost 3 bases, the J end lost 4 bases, and 14 bases lay between the germline ends. This CDR3 is built from 15 residues. Germline V gene lookup returns CDR1 MGHDK and CDR2 SYGVNS.

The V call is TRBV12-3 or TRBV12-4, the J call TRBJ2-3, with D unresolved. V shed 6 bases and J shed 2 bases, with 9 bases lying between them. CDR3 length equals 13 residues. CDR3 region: CASSLGSTDTQYF. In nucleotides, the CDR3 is TGTGCCAGCAGCCTAGGATCCACAGATACGCAGTATTTT.

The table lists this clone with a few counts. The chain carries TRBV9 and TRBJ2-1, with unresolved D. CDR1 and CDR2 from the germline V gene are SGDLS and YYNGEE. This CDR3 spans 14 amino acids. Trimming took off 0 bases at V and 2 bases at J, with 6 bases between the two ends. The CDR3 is CASSVGATYNEQFF. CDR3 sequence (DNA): TGTGCCAGCAGCGTAGGGGCCACCTACAATGAGCAGTTCTTC.

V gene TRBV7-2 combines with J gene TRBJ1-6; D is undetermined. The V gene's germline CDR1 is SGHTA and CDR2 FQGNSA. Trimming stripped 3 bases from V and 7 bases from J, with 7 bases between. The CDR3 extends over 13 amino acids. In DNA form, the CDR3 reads TGTGCCAGCAGCTTGGGCGTAAATTCACCCCTCCACTTT. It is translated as CASSLGVNSPLHF.

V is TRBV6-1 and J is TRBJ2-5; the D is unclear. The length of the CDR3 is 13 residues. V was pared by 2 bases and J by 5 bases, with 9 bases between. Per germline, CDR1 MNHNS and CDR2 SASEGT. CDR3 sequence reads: CASSEKERETQYF. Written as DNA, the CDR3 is TGTGCCAGCAGTGAAAAAGAGAGGGAGACCCAGTACTTC.

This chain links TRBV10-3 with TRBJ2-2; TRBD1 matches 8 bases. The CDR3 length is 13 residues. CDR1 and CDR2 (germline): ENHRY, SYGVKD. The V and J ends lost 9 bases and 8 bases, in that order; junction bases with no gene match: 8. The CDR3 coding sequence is TGTGCCATACTGGACAGGGCGGGGGGGGAGCTGTTTTTT. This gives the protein CAILDRAGGELFF.